The 30 T cell receptor beta chains below were found in one sample sequenced in a study of T cell repertoires in cytomegalovirus infection. TCRdb processed the reads anew with MiXCR; each CDR3 protein has one entry. The data hold 200,000 to 300,000 distinct CDR3 sequences, with 8% to 9.5% observed a single time. Source material: PBMCs. These receptor sequences come from a human donor in good health (CMV status not recorded). Some clones in this sample may be carry-over from other donors' samples.

The table lists this clonotype with a count of one. One end of the junction does not line up with germline, which may come from a read error. V and J are TRBV4-1 and TRBJ1-3, with TRBD1 as a possible D gene (6 bases). CDR3 length: 15 residues. Germline CDR1 MGHRA, CDR2 YSYEKL. As DNA, the CDR3 is TGCGCCAGCAGACAAGAACAGGGACCTGGAAACACCATATATTTT. It specifies CASRQEQGPGNTIYF.

The chain uses TRBV14 and TRBJ1-4; maybe TRBD1 (5 bases). Trimming cost V 0 bases and J 8 bases, with 16 bases left between them. The germline gives CDR1 SGHDN, CDR2 FVKESK. This CDR3 is built from 16 residues. In DNA, the CDR3 is TGTGCCAGCAGCCAAGATAAGGGGCGTGGAGACGAAAAACTGTTTTTT. This translates into CASSQDKGRGDEKLFF.

This clonotype was recorded many times. The rearrangement joins TRBV7-2 to TRBJ1-1; TRBD1 agrees at 8 bases. V trimming: 5 bases; J trimming: 0 bases; junction bases outside the gene matches: 8. The CDR3 has 16 amino acids. Germline values: CDR1 SGHTA, CDR2 FQGNSA. The CDR3 reads CASSPDRVAMNTEAFF. In nucleotides, the CDR3 is TGTGCCAGCAGCCCGGACAGGGTTGCCATGAACACTGAAGCTTTCTTT.

This clonotype has more than one count but fewer than ten. The CDR3 region is CSAPGQRDTQYF. CDR3 nucleotide sequence: TGCAGTGCCCCCGGACAGCGAGATACGCAGTATTTT. V gene TRBV20-1 combines with J gene TRBJ2-3, with D possibly matching TRBD1 (6 bases). The CDR3 runs 12 residues. Deletions cut 6 bases from V and 5 bases from J, with 12 bases between. Germline V gene lookup returns CDR1 DFQATT and CDR2 SNEGSKA (reference sequence).

This chain links TRBV10-3 with TRBJ2-4; tentative D call: TRBD2 (6 bases). The CDR3 totals 13 residues. Germline V gives CDR1 ENHRY, CDR2 SYGVKD. Trimming cost V 4 bases and J 5 bases, with 9 bases left between them. The CDR3 DNA reads as TGTGCCATCAGTGGGAGGGATGAAAACATTCAGTACTTC. Its protein product is CAISGRDENIQYF.

About this clonotype: No conserved phenylalanine or tryptophan is present at the end of the CDR3, so a read error is the likely explanation. The V call is TRBV29-1, the J call TRBJ1-5; D unresolved. The germline CDR1 and CDR2 sequences are SQVTM and ANQGSEA. Trimming took 7 bases from V and 3 from J, leaving 16 bases between them. CDR3 length: 14 residues. The CDR3 is CSAKPSGTNQPQHL. In DNA, the CDR3 is TGCAGCGCCAAACCTTCGGGAACCAATCAGCCCCAGCATTTA.

This chain joins TRBV5-8 and TRBJ1-1; 9 bases line up with TRBD1. The J segment lost 5 bases and the V segment lost 0 bases, leaving 11 bases of the junction unmatched. Germline CDR1 SGHTS, CDR2 YDEGEE. The CDR3 is 17 amino acids. CDR3 in amino acids: CASSLDDKGQGWTEAFF. Written as DNA, the CDR3 is TGTGCCAGCAGCTTGGACGATAAGGGACAGGGATGGACTGAAGCTTTCTTT.

This clonotype was counted only a few times. This chain joins TRBV11-2 and TRBJ1-1; D gene uncertain. Looked up from germline, CDR1 is SGHAT and CDR2 is FQNNGV. The CDR3 extends over 13 amino acids. V shed 2 bases and J shed 5 bases, with 9 bases lying between them. The chain's CDR3 is CASSLSWETEAFF. The CDR3 DNA reads as TGTGCCAGCAGCTTAAGTTGGGAAACTGAAGCTTTCTTT.

This clonotype was counted at least ten times. The chain combines TRBV7-6 with TRBJ1-1, with no clear D. Per germline, CDR1 SGHVS and CDR2 FNYEAQ. The CDR3 is made up of 13 amino acids. V was trimmed by 4 bases and J by 1 base, leaving 7 bases between them. The CDR3 DNA is TGTGCCAGCAGCTCAGATTGGAACACTGAAGCTTTCTTT. It is translated as CASSSDWNTEAFF.

This clonotype showed up many times. CDR3 residues: CASSLGGGGSTDTQYF. CDR3 sequence (DNA): TGTGCCAGCAGCTTAGGGGGCGGGGGTAGCACAGATACGCAGTATTTT. V and J are TRBV7-2 and TRBJ2-3; 7 nucleotides agree with TRBD2. After removal of 1 base from V and 0 bases from J, the junction contained 4 bases not matched to a gene. CDR1 and CDR2 (germline): SGHTA, FQGNSA. This CDR3 contains 16 residues.

This clonotype was seen a few times. The CDR3 DNA follows: TGTGCCAGCAGTTTATACGGGGGGGCCGGGTACGAGCAGTACTTC. Translated, it gives CASSLYGGAGYEQYF. The genes are TRBV28 and TRBJ2-7; 8 positions agree with TRBD2. Germline CDR1 is MDHEN and CDR2 is SYDVKM. After removal of 1 base from V and 4 bases from J, the junction contained 6 bases not matched to a gene. CDR3 length: 15 residues.

The chain carries TRBV27 and TRBJ2-5, with D hard to call. The CDR3 runs 17 residues. The germline V and J ends were trimmed by 0 bases and 2 bases, with 16 bases remaining between them. CDR1 is MNHEY, CDR2 SMNVEV, per germline (reference sequence). Here the CDR3 reads CASSLSGSLARQETQYF. CDR3 DNA sequence: TGTGCCAGCAGTTTATCGGGGTCCTTGGCCCGACAAGAGACCCAGTACTTC.

This clonotype was observed many times. The rearrangement uses TRBV7-2 and TRBJ2-7; D remains unclear. The CDR3 length is 13 residues. Germline loops: CDR1 SGHTA, CDR2 FQGNSA. Trimming took 5 bases from V and 3 from J, leaving 11 bases between them. CDR3 in amino acids: CASSEIIIYEQYF. CDR3 bases: TGTGCCAGCAGCGAAATAATAATCTACGAGCAGTACTTC.

This clonotype came up a few times. The gene calls are TRBV4-3 and TRBJ2-7; D not resolved. V was trimmed by 0 bases and J by 5 bases, leaving 11 bases between them. Germline CDR1 is LGHNA and CDR2 is YSLEER. The CDR3 contains 14 residues. The CDR3 reads CASSQDLTVDEQYF. The CDR3 DNA follows: TGCGCCAGCAGCCAAGATTTAACGGTGGACGAGCAGTACTTC.

This clonotype has a count of ten or more. J is TRBJ1-4 and V is TRBV7-2; tentatively, D is TRBD1 (6 bases). From germline, CDR1 is SGHTA and CDR2 FQGNSA. There are 13 residues in the CDR3. V dropped 0 bases and J dropped 9 bases, with 8 bases sitting between them. CDR3 region: CASSLAGGKKLFF. Written as DNA, the CDR3 is TGTGCCAGCAGCTTAGCCGGGGGCAAAAAACTGTTTTTT.

This clonotype was recorded many times. The V gene is TRBV19, the J gene TRBJ2-1; 14 bases match TRBD2. This CDR3 has 15 amino acids. The germline V gene encodes CDR1 LNHDA and CDR2 SQIVND (reference sequence). V shed 7 bases and J 8 bases; nucleotides not matched to a gene: 7. The CDR3 DNA follows: TGTGCCAGTACCATAAGACTAGCGGGGGGGCATGAGCAGTTCTTC. It encodes CASTIRLAGGHEQFF. The full variable domain, in which reference TRBV19 and TRBJ2-1 provide the parts outside the CDR3, is DGGITQSPKYLFRKEGQNVTLSCEQNLNHDAMYWYRQDPGQGLRLIYYSQIVNDFQKGDIAEGYSVSREKKESFPLTVTSAQKNPTAFYLCASTIRLAGGHEQFFGPGTRLTVL.

This clonotype was observed many times. The chain is built from TRBV7-2 and TRBJ2-7; D uncertain. With 1 base removed from V and 0 bases from J, the gap between germline ends came to 7 bases. This CDR3 contains 14 residues. Germline-derived CDR1 and CDR2 are SGHTA and FQGNSA. CDR3 loop: CASSLDGSSYEQYF. The CDR3 nucleotides are TGTGCCAGCAGCTTAGACGGCAGCTCCTACGAGCAGTACTTC.

Many counts were recorded for this clonotype. The chain uses TRBV7-2 and TRBJ2-5, with D possibly being TRBD1 (6 bases). CDR1 and CDR2 from the germline V gene are SGHTA and FQGNSA. Between the trimmed V and J ends, which lost 0 bases and 0 bases, there was a span of 11 bases. The CDR3 is 16 residues long. CDR3 loop: CASSLAVTGNQETQYF. The CDR3 DNA is TGTGCCAGCAGCTTAGCCGTGACAGGAAACCAAGAGACCCAGTACTTC.

This clonotype was observed at least ten times. The rearrangement uses TRBV5-4 and TRBJ2-7; weak D call: TRBD1 (5 bases). V lost 4 bases to trimming and J lost 3 bases, with 11 bases between them. CDR1 is SGHNT, CDR2 YYREEE, per germline (reference sequence). The CDR3 length is 13 residues. For the CDR3, the DNA is TGTGCCAGCAGCGACAGTGGCTACTACGAGCAGTACTTC. This encodes CASSDSGYYEQYF.

V usage is TRBV6-2 or TRBV6-3 and J usage is TRBJ2-1; 16 bases line up with TRBD2. The length of the CDR3 is 16 residues. Germline CDR1 reads MNHEY; CDR2 reads SVGEGT. V shed 6 bases, J shed 7 bases, and the junction held 6 bases outside the gene matches. The CDR3 loop is CASSTGLAGGKNEQFF. In nucleotides, the CDR3 is TGTGCCAGCAGCACGGGACTAGCGGGGGGGAAGAATGAGCAGTTCTTC.

Note on this clonotype: This clone may be a read error of a much larger clone one base away. The CDR3 reads CASSSDRSKNIQYF. CDR3 DNA sequence: TGTGCCAGCAGCTCGGACAGGTCCAAAAACATTCAGTACTTC. The rearrangement links TRBV7-9 to TRBJ2-4, with 7 bases fitting TRBD1. V dropped 4 bases and J dropped 2; count of bases not matched to a gene: 2. The CDR3 runs 14 residues. Germline CDR1 is SEHNR and CDR2 is FQNEAQ (reference sequence).

This clonotype showed up many times. The rearrangement uses TRBV11-2 and TRBJ2-7; possibly TRBD2 for D (5 bases). This CDR3 contains 13 residues. V dropped 4 bases and J dropped 3 bases, with 10 bases sitting between them. Germline assignment: CDR1 SGHAT and CDR2 FQNNGV. CDR3 nucleotide sequence: TGTGCCAGCAGCTCCGGACGGGACTACGAGCAGTACTTC. It specifies CASSSGRDYEQYF.

In this sample, this clonotype turned up many times. The chain employs TRBV7-8 and TRBJ1-4; D might be TRBD1 (5 bases). Germline CDR1 reads SGHVS; CDR2 reads FQNEAQ. CDR3 length equals 16 residues. V lost 5 bases, J lost 0 bases, and 13 bases lay in between. The CDR3 nucleotides read TGTGCCAGCAGCCCGGGACGCTTTTCAACTAATGAAAAACTGTTTTTT. Translating gives CASSPGRFSTNEKLFF.

This clonotype was seen repeatedly, ten times or more. The chain links TRBV7-2 to TRBJ1-5; D uncertain. CDR1 and CDR2 from the germline V gene are SGHTA and FQGNSA. Trimming took 2 bases from V and 1 from J, leaving 12 bases between them. The CDR3 contains 16 residues. The CDR3 loop reads CASSLPSGQSNQPQHF. CDR3 nucleotides: TGTGCCAGCAGCTTACCGTCTGGGCAGAGCAATCAGCCCCAGCATTTT. Looking up the rest from reference TRBV7-2 and TRBJ1-5 gives the full variable domain: GAGVSQSPSNKVTEKGKDVELRCDPISGHTALYWYRQSLGQGLEFLIYFQGNSAPDKSGLPSDRFSAERTGGSVSTLTIQRTQQEDSAVYLCASSLPSGQSNQPQHFGDGTRLSIL.

This clonotype was seen many times. J is TRBJ2-7 and V is TRBV6-2 or TRBV6-3; D is uncertain. There are 14 residues in the CDR3. The V and J ends lost 2 bases and 4 bases respectively, with 12 bases between them. The germline gives CDR1 MNHEY, CDR2 SVGEGT. CDR3 residues: CASSYRRSRYEQYF. CDR3 coding DNA: TGTGCCAGCAGTTACCGCAGGTCTAGATACGAGCAGTACTTC.

This clonotype was seen a handful of times. Here the CDR3 DNA reads TGTGCCACCAGAACAGGGGAGACGGGCACCGGGGAGCTGTTTTTT. This gives the protein CATRTGETGTGELFF. The V gene is TRBV19, the J gene TRBJ2-2; 7 bases align to TRBD1. Unmatched junction bases numbered 12, after V lost 10 bases and J lost 4 bases. From germline, CDR1 is LNHDA and CDR2 SQIVND (reference sequence). This CDR3 region has 15 residues.

In this sample, this clonotype turned up many times. The chain combines TRBV7-3 with TRBJ2-3, with D perhaps TRBD1 or TRBD2 (6 bases each). Germline V gives CDR1 SGHTA, CDR2 FQGTGA. CDR3 size: 14 residues. Trimming removed 5 bases at V and 5 bases at J, with 14 bases between. CDR3 region: CASSQLGGRDTQYF. The CDR3, as DNA: TGTGCCAGCAGCCAGCTGGGGGGCCGAGATACGCAGTATTTT.

J is TRBJ2-2 and V is TRBV6-1; D is unclear. V dropped 11 bases and J dropped 1 base, with 14 bases sitting between them. CDR3 length: 14 residues. The germline V gene has CDR1 MNHNS and CDR2 SASEGT. CDR3 coding DNA: TGTGCCGTGAAGGGTGGGAAGAACACCGGGGAGCTGTTTTTT. Protein sequence: CAVKGGKNTGELFF.

J is TRBJ2-3 and V is TRBV11-2, with D possibly being TRBD2 (5 bases). This CDR3 region has 14 residues. Trimming stripped 6 bases from V and 2 bases from J, with 12 bases between. Germline V CDR1 and CDR2: SGHAT, FQNNGV. CDR3 sequence: CASRLEANTDTQYF. Here the CDR3 DNA reads TGTGCCAGCAGACTAGAGGCCAACACAGATACGCAGTATTTT.

The chain combines TRBV12-5 with TRBJ2-7; possibly TRBD1 or TRBD2 for D (5 bases each). Trimming took off 4 bases at V and 6 bases at J, with 22 bases between the two ends. Germline loops: CDR1 LGHNT, CDR2 FRNRAP. CDR3 length: 16 residues. Written as DNA, the CDR3 is TGTGCTAGTGGTTCCCCGCTCGAGGGGAGCGCATTCGAGCAGTACTTC. This encodes CASGSPLEGSAFEQYF.